This T cell receptor beta chain stems from a study of metastatic and nonmetastatic thyroid tumors. Study in general: Repertoires were compared across blood and tumor or nodule tissue from malignant and benign thyroid patients. Study-wide points: According to reports, the diversity of TCR beta was significantly higher in malignant thyroid tumors than in benign nodules, and this held in both blood and tumor samples.

Per the authors' pipeline: Clinicopathological groups of papillary thyroid cancer showed CDR3 differences that were used to build a distant-metastasis classifier. TCRdb re-called clones from the PCR reads using MiXCR. The V and J calls and clone size come from TCRdb's table, not from the authors' own analysis. In the table there are just under 8,000 clones, approximately 27% of which are singletons. There were no patients who had received any treatment before thyroid surgery. As to this clone: Its antigen is still unknown.

The V gene end was trimmed by 4 bases and the J gene end by 0 bases; junction bases not matched to a gene: 15. Germline CDR1 reads SGHAT; CDR2 reads FQNNGV. There are 20 residues in the CDR3. The source material was adjacent normal tissue. V usage is TRBV11-2 and J usage is TRBJ2-1; 10 nucleotides line up with TRBD2. The receptor comes from a female donor with papillary thyroid cancer or a benign thyroid nodule (not recorded which). Some clones in this sample may be carry-over from other donors' samples. The CDR3 coding sequence is TGTGCCAGCAGCTCGCTAGCGGGAGAGGGGCCAGGGAGCTCCTACAATGAGCAGTTCTTC. Translation gives CASSSLAGEGPGSSYNEQFF. Drawing the rest from reference TRBV11-2 and TRBJ2-1, the complete variable domain is EAGVAQSPRYKIIEKRQSVAFWCNPISGHATLYWYQQILGQGPKLLIQFQNNGVVDDSQLPKDRFSAERLKGVDSTLKIQPAKLEDSAVYLCASSSLAGEGPGSSYNEQFFGPGTRLTVL.